A selection of T cell receptor beta chains follows, all from one sample in a study of T cell responses to AZD1222 COVID-19 vaccine. Produced via immunoSEQ multiplex PCR; TCRdb's table is partial and in-frame only. The sample holds around 130,000 clones, 92% seen once. The specimen comprised peripheral blood, sampled 28 days after the second AZD1222 dose. All receptors come from an adult who received the AZD1222 COVID-19 vaccine. Each CDR3 is given with its conserved first and last residue. A D gene is named only where the DNA matches it firmly. Expanded clones get a size class; other rows say once, few or many, or leave the size out.

V: TRBV19; J: TRBJ2-3; D: TRBD1; size: -; CDR3: CASSVGQGETDTQYF; DNA: TGTGCCAGTAGTGTCGGACAGGGGGAAACAGATACGCAGTATTTT
V: TRBV7-3; J: TRBJ1-2; D: -; size: -; CDR3: CASSLAGGAYGYTF; DNA: TGTGCCAGCAGCTTGGCAGGAGGGGCCTATGGCTACACCTTC
V: TRBV7-6; J: TRBJ2-7; D: -; size: -; CDR3: CASSHRVGGFSYEQYF; DNA: TGTGCCAGCAGCCACCGGGTTGGGGGCTTCTCCTACGAGCAGTACTTC
V: TRBV7-3; J: TRBJ2-7; D: -; size: -; CDR3: CASSLKGVSYEQYF; DNA: TGTGCCAGCAGCTTAAAGGGGGTCTCCTACGAGCAGTACTTC
V: TRBV19; J: TRBJ2-1; D: TRBD1; size: -; CDR3: CASTRAGTGYNEQFF; DNA: TGTGCCAGTACCAGAGCCGGGACAGGGTACAATGAGCAGTTCTTC
V: TRBV7-2; J: TRBJ1-3; D: -; size: -; CDR3: CASSPEKGLGNTIYF; DNA: TGTGCCAGCAGCCCCGAAAAGGGTCTCGGAAACACCATATATTTT
V: TRBV6-6; J: TRBJ1-2; D: -; size: -; CDR3: CASSYLQGHGYTF; DNA: TGTGCCAGCAGTTACTTACAGGGACATGGCTACACCTTC
V: TRBV5-4; J: TRBJ2-7; D: TRBD2; size: -; CDR3: CASSPGGTTYEQYF; DNA: TGTGCCAGCAGCCCGGGAGGGACAACCTACGAGCAGTACTTC
V: TRBV9; J: TRBJ2-3; D: -; size: -; CDR3: CASSVDAPQDTQYF; DNA: TGTGCCAGCAGCGTAGACGCCCCCCAAGATACGCAGTATTTT
V: TRBV4-3; J: TRBJ1-3; D: TRBD1; size: -; CDR3: CASSQDVQGAPLSGNTIYF; DNA: TGCGCCAGCAGCCAAGATGTCCAGGGGGCTCCCCTCTCTGGAAACACCATATATTTT
V: TRBV7-6; J: TRBJ2-7; D: TRBD1; size: -; CDR3: CASSFGQGGSYEQYF; DNA: TGTGCCAGCAGCTTTGGACAGGGAGGCTCCTACGAGCAGTACTTC
V: TRBV18; J: TRBJ2-3; D: -; size: -; CDR3: CASSPRADTQYF; DNA: TGTGCCAGCTCACCAAGGGCTGATACGCAGTATTTT
V: TRBV28; J: TRBJ2-4; D: -; size: -; CDR3: CASSLNGGNIQYF; DNA: TGTGCCAGCAGTTTAAACGGGGGCAACATTCAGTACTTC
V: TRBV7-2; J: TRBJ2-7; D: -; size: -; CDR3: CASSPRVGYEQYF; DNA: TGTGCCAGCAGCCCTAGGGTCGGGTACGAGCAGTACTTC
V: TRBV19; J: TRBJ2-1; D: TRBD1; size: few; CDR3: CASSIMGQGHNEQFF; DNA: TGTGCCAGTAGTATAATGGGACAGGGGCACAATGAGCAGTTCTTC
V: TRBV7-2; J: TRBJ1-1; D: -; size: -; CDR3: CASSSGGGYTEAFF; DNA: TGTGCCAGCAGCTCAGGCGGGGGGTACACTGAAGCTTTCTTT
V: TRBV7-2; J: TRBJ2-3; D: -; size: -; CDR3: CASSFVTDTQYF; DNA: TGTGCCAGCAGCTTTGTCACAGATACGCAGTATTTT
V: TRBV9; J: TRBJ1-1; D: -; size: -; CDR3: CASSSLPGEAFF; DNA: TGTGCCAGCAGCTCCCTCCCCGGAGAAGCTTTCTTT
V: TRBV3-1/TRBV3-2; J: TRBJ2-1; D: TRBD2; size: -; CDR3: CASSQRVAGVWNEQFF; DNA: TGTGCCAGCAGCCAAAGGGTGGCGGGAGTCTGGAATGAGCAGTTCTTC
V: TRBV4-3; J: TRBJ1-6; D: TRBD1; size: -; CDR3: CASRRGNNSPLHF; DNA: TGCGCCAGCCGCAGGGGGAATAATTCACCCCTCCACTTT
V: TRBV11-2; J: TRBJ2-5; D: TRBD2; size: -; CDR3: CASSLGPSGETQYF; DNA: TGTGCCAGCAGCTTAGGCCCTAGCGGAGAGACCCAGTACTTC
V: TRBV3-1/TRBV3-2; J: TRBJ2-5; D: -; size: -; CDR3: CASSHRAQGETQYF; DNA: TGTGCCAGCAGCCACAGGGCTCAGGGGGAGACCCAGTACTTC
V: TRBV19; J: TRBJ1-5; D: -; size: -; CDR3: CAIPQHSNQPQHF; DNA: TGTGCCATTCCACAGCATAGCAATCAGCCCCAGCATTTT
V: TRBV6-2/TRBV6-3; J: TRBJ2-1; D: -; size: -; CDR3: CASSEARRDEQFF; DNA: TGTGCCAGCAGTGAGGCTAGGAGAGATGAGCAGTTCTTC
V: TRBV18; J: TRBJ2-7; D: TRBD1; size: -; CDR3: CASSTPTTRDRGHYEQYF; DNA: TGTGCCAGCTCTACTCCTACGACCCGGGACAGGGGGCACTACGAGCAGTACTTC
V: TRBV6-5; J: TRBJ1-2; D: -; size: -; CDR3: CASSYSTTGLGYTF; DNA: TGTGCCAGCAGTTACTCGACGACAGGCCTTGGCTACACCTTC
V: TRBV30; J: TRBJ2-1; D: -; size: once; CDR3: CAWSVTLDGEQFF; DNA: TGTGCCTGGAGTGTAACCCTGGATGGTGAGCAGTTCTTC
V: TRBV9; J: TRBJ2-7; D: -; size: -; CDR3: CASSVGDRNYEQYF; DNA: TGTGCCAGCAGCGTAGGCGACAGAAACTACGAGCAGTACTTC
V: TRBV9; J: TRBJ2-3; D: TRBD2; size: -; CDR3: CASSVHGLEVDTQYF; DNA: TGTGCCAGCAGCGTACATGGACTAGAGGTAGATACGCAGTATTTT
V: TRBV7-8; J: TRBJ1-5; D: TRBD1; size: -; CDR3: CASSGRTGGSNQPQHF; DNA: TGTGCCAGCAGCGGACGCACAGGGGGGAGCAATCAGCCCCAGCATTTT
V: TRBV28; J: TRBJ1-2; D: -; size: -; CDR3: CASSLSPDYGYTF; DNA: TGTGCCAGCAGTTTATCACCCGATTATGGCTACACCTTC
V: TRBV7-2; J: TRBJ1-5; D: -; size: -; CDR3: CASSLVGGYSNQPQHF; DNA: TGTGCCAGCAGCTTAGTGGGCGGATATAGCAATCAGCCCCAGCATTTT
V: TRBV5-1; J: TRBJ1-6; D: -; size: -; CDR3: CASSLSYNSPLHF; DNA: TGCGCCAGCAGCCTGAGCTATAATTCACCCCTCCACTTT
V: TRBV16; J: TRBJ1-2; D: TRBD1; size: -; CDR3: CASSPGQGVSYGYTF; DNA: TGTGCCAGCAGTCCGGGACAGGGTGTGAGTTATGGCTACACCTTC
V: TRBV28; J: TRBJ1-4; D: -; size: once; CDR3: CASKTANEKLFF; DNA: TGTGCCAGCAAGACAGCTAATGAAAAACTGTTTTTT
V: TRBV18; J: TRBJ2-2; D: TRBD2; size: -; CDR3: CASSPRGENTGELFF; DNA: TGTGCCAGCTCACCGCGGGGGGAGAACACCGGGGAGCTGTTTTTT
V: TRBV4-2; J: TRBJ2-1; D: -; size: -; CDR3: CASSQDGQGAYNEQFF; DNA: TGTGCCAGCAGCCAAGATGGCCAGGGAGCCTACAATGAGCAGTTCTTC
V: TRBV29-1; J: TRBJ2-1; D: -; size: -; CDR3: CSVDGGYSSYNEQFF; DNA: TGCAGCGTTGACGGGGGCTACAGCTCCTACAATGAGCAGTTCTTC
V: TRBV7-2; J: TRBJ1-3; D: TRBD1; size: -; CDR3: CASSPDRGSGNTIYF; DNA: TGTGCCAGCAGCCCCGACAGGGGCTCCGGAAACACCATATATTTT
V: TRBV9; J: TRBJ1-1; D: TRBD1; size: -; CDR3: CASSPPTGGGTEAFF; DNA: TGTGCCAGCAGCCCCCCGACAGGGGGAGGTACTGAAGCTTTCTTT
V: TRBV7-3; J: TRBJ2-1; D: TRBD2; size: -; CDR3: CASSLAGGPMDEQFF; DNA: TGTGCCAGCAGCCTAGCGGGAGGGCCAATGGATGAGCAGTTCTTC
V: TRBV7-9; J: TRBJ1-2; D: -; size: -; CDR3: CASSLDAGIYGYTF; DNA: TGTGCCAGCAGCTTGGACGCAGGGATCTATGGCTACACCTTC
V: TRBV9; J: TRBJ1-6; D: -; size: -; CDR3: CASSVERASPLHF; DNA: TGTGCCAGCAGCGTAGAGCGGGCCTCACCCCTCCACTTT
V: TRBV28; J: TRBJ2-2; D: TRBD2; size: -; CDR3: CASRPGLAQNTGELFF; DNA: TGTGCCAGCAGGCCTGGACTAGCGCAGAACACCGGGGAGCTGTTTTTT
V: TRBV9; J: TRBJ1-6; D: -; size: -; CDR3: CASSPRGGNSPLHF; DNA: TGTGCCAGCAGCCCCCGCGGGGGGAATTCACCCCTCCACTTT
V: TRBV14; J: TRBJ1-2; D: TRBD1; size: -; CDR3: CASSQAAGGSLNYGYTF; DNA: TGTGCCAGCAGCCAAGCGGCAGGGGGCTCCTTAAACTATGGCTACACCTTC
V: TRBV2; J: TRBJ1-4; D: -; size: -; CDR3: CASSPGRFNEKLFF; DNA: TGTGCCAGCAGTCCGGGACGGTTTAATGAAAAACTGTTTTTT
V: TRBV11-1; J: TRBJ2-7; D: TRBD1; size: -; CDR3: CASSLVGTGPYEQYF; DNA: TGTGCCAGCAGCTTAGTCGGGACAGGACCATACGAGCAGTACTTC
V: TRBV7-9; J: TRBJ2-7; D: TRBD1; size: -; CDR3: CASSFDRDSTYEQYF; DNA: TGTGCCAGCAGCTTCGACCGGGACAGTACCTACGAGCAGTACTTC
V: TRBV5-1; J: TRBJ2-7; D: -; size: -; CDR3: CASSLGQDYEQYF; DNA: TGCGCCAGCAGCTTGGGACAGGACTACGAGCAGTACTTC
V: TRBV29-1; J: TRBJ1-2; D: -; size: -; CDR3: CSVGMSANYGYTF; DNA: TGCAGCGTTGGGATGTCGGCGAACTATGGCTACACCTTC
V: TRBV7-2; J: TRBJ2-3; D: TRBD2; size: -; CDR3: CASSFVLAGASPTDTQYF; DNA: TGTGCCAGCAGCTTCGTCCTAGCGGGGGCCTCCCCCACAGATACGCAGTATTTT